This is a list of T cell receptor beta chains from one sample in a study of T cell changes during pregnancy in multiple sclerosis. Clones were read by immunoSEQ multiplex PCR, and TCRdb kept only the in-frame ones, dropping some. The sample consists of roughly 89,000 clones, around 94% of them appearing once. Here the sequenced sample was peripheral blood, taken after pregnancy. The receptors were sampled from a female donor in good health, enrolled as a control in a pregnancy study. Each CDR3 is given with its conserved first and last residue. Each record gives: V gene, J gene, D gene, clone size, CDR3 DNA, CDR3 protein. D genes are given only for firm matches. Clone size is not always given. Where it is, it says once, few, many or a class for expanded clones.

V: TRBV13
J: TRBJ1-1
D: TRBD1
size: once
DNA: TGTGCCAGTAAACCGACAGGGGACACTGAAGCTTTCTTT
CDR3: CASKPTGDTEAFF

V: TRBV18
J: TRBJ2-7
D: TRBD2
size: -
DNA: TGTGCCAGCTCACACGGAAACAGCGGGGGGGGCTCCTACGAGCAGTACTTC
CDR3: CASSHGNSGGGSYEQYF

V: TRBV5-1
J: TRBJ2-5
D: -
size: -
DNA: TGCGCCAGCAGTCGCGTAGGGGCGATGTTCCGGGTCGAGACCCAGTACTTC
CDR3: CASSRVGAMFRVETQYF

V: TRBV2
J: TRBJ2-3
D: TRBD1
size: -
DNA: TGTGCCAGCAGCCCCAGAACAGGGGGAAGGGATACGCAGTATTTT
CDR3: CASSPRTGGRDTQYF

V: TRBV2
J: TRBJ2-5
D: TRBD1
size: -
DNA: TGTGCCAGCAGTACTGACGGACAGGAAGAGACCCAGTACTTC
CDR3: CASSTDGQEETQYF

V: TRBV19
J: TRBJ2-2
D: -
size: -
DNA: TGTGCCAGCCGGGACAAGAACACCGGGGAGCTGTTTTTT
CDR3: CASRDKNTGELFF

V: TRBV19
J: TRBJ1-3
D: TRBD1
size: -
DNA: TGTGCCAGTCAACAGGGGGCTTATGGAAACACCATATATTTT
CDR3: CASQQGAYGNTIYF

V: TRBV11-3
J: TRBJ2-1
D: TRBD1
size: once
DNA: TGTGCCAGCCGACAGGGGGCCAATGAGCAGTTCTTC
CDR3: CASRQGANEQFF

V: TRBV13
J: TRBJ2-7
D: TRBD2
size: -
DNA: TGTGCCAGCAGCTCTAGAGGGACTAGCGGGAGGGTACAGTACTTC
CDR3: CASSSRGTSGRVQYF

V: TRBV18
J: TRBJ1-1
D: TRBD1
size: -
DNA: TGTGCCAGCTCACCACTGGGACAGGGTGTTGGGAGGAACACTGAAGCTTTCTTT
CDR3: CASSPLGQGVGRNTEAFF

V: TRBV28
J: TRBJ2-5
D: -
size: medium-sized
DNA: TGTGCCAGCAGTTTTGGGCAGTCGTATAGGGAGACCCAGTACTTC
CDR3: CASSFGQSYRETQYF

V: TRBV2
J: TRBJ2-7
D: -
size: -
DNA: TGTGCCAGCAGTCTCCGGGACTTTGCCTACGAGCAGTACTTC
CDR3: CASSLRDFAYEQYF

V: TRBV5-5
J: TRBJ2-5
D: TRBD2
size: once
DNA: TGTGCCAGCAGCTTGCAGCGGGAGGGTTGGGAGACCCAGTACTTC
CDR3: CASSLQREGWETQYF

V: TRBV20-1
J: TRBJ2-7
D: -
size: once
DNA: TGCAGTGGGGCGCCCTACGAGCAGTACTTC
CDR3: CSGAPYEQYF

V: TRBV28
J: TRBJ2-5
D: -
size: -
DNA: TGTGCCAGCCAACTTATGGGGGGTTCGCAAGAGACCCAGTACTTC
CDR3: CASQLMGGSQETQYF

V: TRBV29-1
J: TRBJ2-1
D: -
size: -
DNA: TGCAGCGTTGATGGGCAGTATTATGAGCAGTTCTTC
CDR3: CSVDGQYYEQFF

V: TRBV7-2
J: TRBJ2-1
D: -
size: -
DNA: TGTGCCAGCAGCTTAACCGGGACAACGGTGGATGAGCAGTTCTTC
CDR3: CASSLTGTTVDEQFF

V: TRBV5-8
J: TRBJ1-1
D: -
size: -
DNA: TGTGCCAGCAGCTTGGGGGACACAGGGAGAGCTTTCTTT
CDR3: CASSLGDTGRAFF

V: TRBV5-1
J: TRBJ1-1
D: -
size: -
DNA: TGCGCCAGCAGCTTGTCAGGGATGAACACTGAAGCTTTCTTT
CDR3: CASSLSGMNTEAFF

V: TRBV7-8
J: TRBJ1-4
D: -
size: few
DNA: TGTGCCAGCAGCGAGGAACAGGGATCGATTGAAAAACTGTTTTTT
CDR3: CASSEEQGSIEKLFF

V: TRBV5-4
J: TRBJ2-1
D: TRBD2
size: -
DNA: TGTGCCAGCAGCTTATCAGCGGGAGATGCCTACAATGAGCAGTTCTTC
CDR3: CASSLSAGDAYNEQFF

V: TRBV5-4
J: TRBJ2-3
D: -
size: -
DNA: TGTGCCAGCAGCTTCATAGCGGAAGGAGATACGCAGTATTTT
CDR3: CASSFIAEGDTQYF

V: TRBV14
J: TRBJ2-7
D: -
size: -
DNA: TGTGCCAGCAGCCTTACCGGGTCCGGATCCTACGAGCAGTACTTC
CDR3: CASSLTGSGSYEQYF

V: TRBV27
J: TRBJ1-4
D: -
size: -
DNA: TGTGCCAGCAGTGGGCCTAATGAAAAACTGTTTTTT
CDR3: CASSGPNEKLFF

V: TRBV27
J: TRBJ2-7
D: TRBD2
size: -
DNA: TGTGCCAGCAGTTCGGGACTAGCCCGTCGGGAGCAGTACTTC
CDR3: CASSSGLARREQYF

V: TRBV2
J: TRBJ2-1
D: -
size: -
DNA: TGTGCCAGCAGTGAATCCGGACTACCCAACAATGAGCAGTTCTTC
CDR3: CASSESGLPNNEQFF

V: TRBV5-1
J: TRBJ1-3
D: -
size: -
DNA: TGCGCCAGCAGCGAACAGGGCAGGTCTGGAAACACCATATATTTT
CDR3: CASSEQGRSGNTIYF

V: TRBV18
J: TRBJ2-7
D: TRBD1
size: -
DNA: TGTGCCAGCTCACCACCCCGGGACAGGAGCCCTTACGAGCAGTACTTC
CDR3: CASSPPRDRSPYEQYF

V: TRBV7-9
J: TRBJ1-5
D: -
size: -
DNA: TGTGCCAGCAGCTTAGGATCAGGCAATCAGCCCCAGCATTTT
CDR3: CASSLGSGNQPQHF

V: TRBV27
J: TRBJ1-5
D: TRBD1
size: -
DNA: TGTGCCAGCAGTCAATCCCCCGGACAGGTTGATCAGCCCCAGCATTTT
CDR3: CASSQSPGQVDQPQHF

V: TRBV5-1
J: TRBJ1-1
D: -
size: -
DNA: TGCGCCAGCAGCTTGGGGGCGGGGGGCCGTAGTGAAGCTTTCTTT
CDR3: CASSLGAGGRSEAFF

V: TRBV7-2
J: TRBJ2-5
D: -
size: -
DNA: TGTGCCAGCAGCTTACACCGAGGGGAGACCCAGTACTTC
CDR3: CASSLHRGETQYF

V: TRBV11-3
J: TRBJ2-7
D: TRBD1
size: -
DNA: TGTGCCAGCAGCTTAGCGGGACAGGATGACTACGAGCAGTACTTC
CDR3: CASSLAGQDDYEQYF

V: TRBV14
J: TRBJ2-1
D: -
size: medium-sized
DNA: TGTGCCAGCAGCCCCTGGACAGGGGGCGTGGGACTAGCGACCGATGAGCAGTTCTTC
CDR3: CASSPWTGGVGLATDEQFF

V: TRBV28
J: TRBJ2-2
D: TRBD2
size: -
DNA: TGTGCCAGCAGTTTAGGTATCCTAGCGGGAGAGGCGAACACCGGGGAGCTGTTTTTT
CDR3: CASSLGILAGEANTGELFF

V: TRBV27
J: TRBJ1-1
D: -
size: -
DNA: TGTGCCAGCAGTACCCCCAGGGGTGCTGAAGCTTTCTTT
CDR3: CASSTPRGAEAFF

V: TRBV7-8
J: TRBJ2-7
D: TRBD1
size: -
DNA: TGTGCCAGCAGCTCTGGACAGGGCGAATACTTC
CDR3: CASSSGQGEYF

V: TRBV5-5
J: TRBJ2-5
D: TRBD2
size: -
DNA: TGTGCCAGCAGCTGGACTAGCGGGAGCGGAGGGGAGACCCAGTACTTC
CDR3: CASSWTSGSGGETQYF